These 32 T cell receptor beta chains came from one sample sequenced in a study of shared clonotypes between healthy human individuals. Clones were read by immunoSEQ multiplex PCR, and TCRdb kept only the in-frame ones, dropping some. The repertoire has some 2.3 million clones, more than 80% of them found once; the top ten carry under 0.45%. The source material was naive CD4+ T cells from PBMCs. Subset reported: CD45RA+ positively selected. All receptors come from a man younger than 35 in good health. Some clones in this sample may be carry-over from other donors' samples.

This chain uses TRBV7-9 with TRBJ1-3; no clear D. This CDR3 comprises 17 residues. V was shortened by 2 bases and J by 0 bases, with 14 bases between the two germline ends. Germline CDR1 and CDR2: SEHNR and FQNEAQ (reference sequence). The CDR3 DNA is TGTGCCAGCAGCTTAACCGCCGGCAAACACTCTGGAAACACCATATATTTT. Translated, it gives CASSLTAGKHSGNTIYF.

Remarks on this clone: The same CDR3 arises from other DNA sequences in this sample as well. This chain links TRBV6-5 with TRBJ2-2, with TRBD1 matching over 10 bases. The CDR3 contains 15 residues. J was trimmed by 0 bases and V by 6 bases; bases with no gene match: 1. CDR1 is MNHEY, CDR2 SVGAGI, per germline. CDR3 in DNA: TGTGCCAGCAGGACAGGGGGCGCGAACACCGGGGAGCTGTTTTTT. Amino acids: CASRTGGANTGELFF.

The gene calls are TRBV29-1 and TRBJ1-5; tentative D call: TRBD1 (5 bases). Germline values: CDR1 SQVTM, CDR2 ANQGSEA. Deletions cut 5 bases from V and 6 bases from J, with 14 bases between. The CDR3 is 13 amino acids. CDR3 region: CSVSTGMGQPQHF. The CDR3 bases are TGCAGCGTTTCCACAGGTATGGGTCAGCCCCAGCATTTT.

This chain uses TRBV6-5 with TRBJ2-7; maybe TRBD2 (5 bases). The V gene lost 0 bases and the J gene lost 6 bases, with 12 bases spanning the gap. The length of the CDR3 is 14 residues. Germline V gives CDR1 MNHEY, CDR2 SVGAGI. CDR3 coding DNA: TGTGCCAGCAGTTACTCTAGAGGGTTCGGCGAGCAGTACTTC. Protein sequence: CASSYSRGFGEQYF.

Comment on this clone: Different DNA sequences within this sample yield the same CDR3. The chain employs TRBV7-9 and TRBJ2-3; 7 nucleotides match TRBD2. CDR1 SEHNR and CDR2 FQNEAQ come from the germline V gene (reference sequence). V lost 5 bases and J lost 3; bases outside the gene matches: 8. The CDR3 runs 15 residues. CDR3 residues: CASSPRGGGTDTQYF. The CDR3 DNA reads TGTGCCAGCAGCCCCCGTGGGGGGGGGACAGATACGCAGTATTTT.

This rearrangement joins TRBV29-1 to TRBJ2-7; TRBD1 matches at 9 bases. CDR3 length equals 15 residues. Germline V gene sequence: CDR1 SQVTM, CDR2 ANQGSEA. V lost 6 bases and J lost 7; bases outside the gene matches: 16. The CDR3 protein is CSVSEAGTGREEQYF. CDR3 coding DNA: TGCAGCGTGTCTGAGGCCGGGACAGGGAGGGAAGAGCAGTACTTC.

The chain combines TRBV28 with TRBJ1-4; weak D call: TRBD1 (6 bases). Per germline, CDR1 MDHEN and CDR2 SYDVKM. V was shortened by 5 bases and J by 8 bases, with 18 bases between the two germline ends. This CDR3 region has 15 residues. CDR3 DNA: TGTGCCAGCAGTCTCCGGGGGCAGATGAGGGAAAAACTGTTTTTT. Residues: CASSLRGQMREKLFF. Filled out from reference TRBV28 and TRBJ1-4, the complete variable domain reads DVKVTQSSRYLVKRTGEKVFLECVQDMDHENMFWYRQDPGLGLRLIYFSYDVKMKEKGDIPEGYSVSREKKERFSLILESASTNQTSMYLCASSLRGQMREKLFFGSGTQLSVL.

DNA of the CDR3: TGTGCCAGCAGCTTGGGGGCCGGGACCTCCTACGAGCAGTACTTC. Translated, it gives CASSLGAGTSYEQYF. The J gene is TRBJ2-7, the V gene TRBV5-4, with D perhaps given as TRBD1 or TRBD2 (5 bases each). Germline CDR1 reads SGHNT; CDR2 reads YYREEE (reference sequence). With 0 bases removed from V and 0 bases from J, the gap between germline ends came to 10 bases. The CDR3 covers 15 residues.

The V call is TRBV5-1, the J call TRBJ2-1, with 14 nucleotides matching TRBD2. The CDR3 sequence is 17 residues long. Germline V lookup: CDR1 SGHRS, CDR2 YFSETQ. V dropped 4 bases and J dropped 0; count of bases not matched to a gene: 3. The CDR3 DNA sequence: TGCGCCAGCAGCGGGACTAGCGGGAGTCTCTCCTACAATGAGCAGTTCTTC. It encodes CASSGTSGSLSYNEQFF.

This chain connects TRBV30 to TRBJ2-7; D is possibly TRBD2 (5 bases). Germline-derived CDR1 and CDR2 are GTSNPN and SVGIG (reference sequence). The CDR3 consists of 14 residues. The germline V and J ends were trimmed by 4 bases and 4 bases, with 17 bases remaining between them. The CDR3 nucleotides read TGTGCCTGGAACGGCGGGCCGCACTTATACGAGCAGTACTTC. It encodes CAWNGGPHLYEQYF.

The V call is TRBV7-8, the J call TRBJ2-2; 10 nucleotides agree with TRBD2. There are 17 residues in the CDR3. The trim removed 5 bases at V and 0 bases at J, leaving 6 bases unmatched. The germline gives CDR1 SGHVS, CDR2 FQNEAQ. As DNA, the CDR3 is TGTGCCAGCAGCGTCTTAGCGGGAGGTACGAACACCGGGGAGCTGTTTTTT. Protein product: CASSVLAGGTNTGELFF.

The rearrangement links TRBV30 to TRBJ2-5; no definite D call. The assigned J gene may be wrong: the sequence end matches TRBJ2-7 better. Germline V gene sequence: CDR1 GTSNPN, CDR2 SVGIG (reference sequence). The CDR3 totals 11 residues. The CDR3 coding sequence is TGTGCCTGGAGTGTACTACGCGAGCAGTACTTC. Protein sequence: CAWSVLREQYF.

V and J are TRBV29-1 and TRBJ2-1; D unresolved. Germline CDR1 reads SQVTM; CDR2 reads ANQGSEA. This CDR3 comprises 16 residues. Trimming pared 4 bases from V and 3 bases from J, leaving 19 bases between. For the CDR3, the DNA is TGCAGCGTTGTCGGCACCCCCGGATTTCGCTACAATGAGCAGTTCTTC. Its translation: CSVVGTPGFRYNEQFF.

This clone turned up a few times. V usage is TRBV6-1 and J usage is TRBJ1-5; tentative D call: TRBD1 (5 bases). Germline CDR1 is MNHNS and CDR2 is SASEGT. Trimming took off 7 bases at V and 7 bases at J, with 17 bases between the two ends. The CDR3 is 14 amino acids. The CDR3 sequence: CASTIRDRRQPQHF. CDR3 in DNA: TGTGCCAGCACTATCCGGGACCGGAGGCAGCCCCAGCATTTT.

The rearrangement links TRBV5-6 to TRBJ1-5; D remains unclear. The CDR3 has 14 residues. V lost 5 bases and J lost 4, with 13 bases in between. CDR1 is SGHDT and CDR2 is YYEEEE in the germline V gene. CDR3 nucleotides: TGTGCCAGCAGTTCGAACCTCGTTAATCAGCCCCAGCATTTT. The encoded protein is CASSSNLVNQPQHF.

On this clone itself: The same CDR3 can be traced to other DNA sequences in this sample. Written as DNA, the CDR3 is TGTGCCAGCAGCGGGGGAGGGTACGAGCAGTACTTC. It specifies CASSGGGYEQYF. The rearrangement joins TRBV28 to TRBJ2-7; 7 bases agree with TRBD2. CDR3 length: 12 residues. CDR1 and CDR2 from the germline V gene are MDHEN and SYDVKM. J gave up 4 bases and V 6 bases, and 3 bases lay outside the gene matches.

The chain recombines TRBV6-5 with TRBJ1-1, with D possibly matching TRBD1 (6 bases). CDR3 size: 13 residues. Per the germline V gene, CDR1 is MNHEY and CDR2 is SVGAGI. V lost 4 bases and J lost 3, with 9 bases in between. Here the CDR3 DNA reads TGTGCCAGCAGTTCACAGGGATACACTGAAGCTTTCTTT. Translated: CASSSQGYTEAFF.

The chain employs TRBV19 and TRBJ2-7; 8 bases are shared with TRBD1. The CDR3 covers 12 residues. The V gene end was trimmed by 5 bases and the J gene end by 9 bases; junction bases not matched to a gene: 6. CDR1 is LNHDA and CDR2 is SQIVND in the germline V gene (reference sequence). The CDR3 sequence: CASSGQGNGQYF. The CDR3 nucleotides are TGTGCCAGTAGTGGACAGGGTAACGGGCAGTACTTC. Full variable domain (remainder filled in from reference TRBV19 and TRBJ2-7): DGGITQSPKYLFRKEGQNVTLSCEQNLNHDAMYWYRQDPGQGLRLIYYSQIVNDFQKGDIAEGYSVSREKKESFPLTVTSAQKNPTAFYLCASSGQGNGQYFGPGTRLTVT.

The rearrangement uses TRBV5-1 and TRBJ1-1, with 8 bases fitting TRBD1. V lost 2 bases, J lost 7 bases, and 7 bases stayed unmatched. The V gene's germline CDR1 is SGHRS and CDR2 YFSETQ. The CDR3 covers 14 residues. The CDR3 loop is CASSLQGVHGEAFF. CDR3 in DNA: TGCGCCAGCAGCTTACAGGGGGTTCATGGTGAAGCTTTCTTT.

This chain connects TRBV28 to TRBJ1-5; D remains unclear. The V end lost 3 bases, the J end lost 0 bases, and 12 bases lay between the germline ends. Germline assignment: CDR1 MDHEN and CDR2 SYDVKM. This CDR3 comprises 16 residues. The CDR3 bases are TGTGCCAGCAGTTTTGTTACGGTTAATAGCAATCAGCCCCAGCATTTT. Encoded protein: CASSFVTVNSNQPQHF.

The V call is TRBV6-1, the J call TRBJ1-5, with a tentative D call TRBD1 (5 bases). Germline CDR1 MNHNS, CDR2 SASEGT. The CDR3 is 13 residues long. V was clipped by 7 bases and J by 4 bases, with 11 bases between them. This CDR3 is CASTDIPNQPQHF. CDR3 nucleotides: TGTGCCAGCACGGACATCCCAAATCAGCCCCAGCATTTT.

This chain uses TRBV10-3 with TRBJ1-5; a possible D gene is TRBD1 (6 bases). The CDR3 has 14 amino acids. V was shortened by 11 bases and J by 0 bases, with 14 bases between the two germline ends. Looked up from germline, CDR1 is ENHRY and CDR2 is SYGVKD. The CDR3 reads CAASRGDSNQPQHF. As DNA, the CDR3 is TGTGCCGCCTCCAGGGGTGATAGCAATCAGCCCCAGCATTTT.

The V call is TRBV6-1, the J call TRBJ2-7; TRBD1 aligns across 12 bases. The CDR3 has 17 amino acids. CDR1 is MNHNS, CDR2 SASEGT, per germline. Trimming removed 4 bases from V and 7 bases from J; junction bases left unmatched: 14. The CDR3 protein is CASSVHPPGQGAGEQYF. Written as DNA, the CDR3 is TGTGCCAGCAGTGTCCATCCCCCGGGACAGGGGGCCGGGGAGCAGTACTTC.

The genes are TRBV7-2 and TRBJ1-6; perhaps TRBD1 as D (5 bases). The germline V gene has CDR1 SGHTA and CDR2 FQGNSA. The CDR3 runs 15 residues. Trimming took 7 bases from V and 9 from J, leaving 19 bases between them. The CDR3 reads CASKSGGPLGSPLHF. The CDR3 DNA sequence: TGTGCCAGCAAATCGGGGGGTCCTCTGGGTTCACCCCTCCACTTT.

As concerns this clone: This sample also contains other DNA sequences that code for the same CDR3. V is TRBV5-1 and J is TRBJ2-2; D is undetermined. CDR1 is SGHRS, CDR2 YFSETQ, per germline. CDR3 length: 16 residues. The germline V and J ends were trimmed by 0 bases and 0 bases, with 9 bases remaining between them. The CDR3 is CASSLARGTNTGELFF. The CDR3 DNA is TGCGCCAGCAGCTTGGCCCGAGGTACGAACACCGGGGAGCTGTTTTTT.

This chain joins TRBV18 and TRBJ2-7; TRBD1 or TRBD2 may be the D gene (7 bases each). The germline V and J ends were trimmed by 4 bases and 6 bases, with 13 bases remaining between them. Germline CDR1 KGHSH, CDR2 LQKENI. The CDR3 has 13 residues. In DNA form, the CDR3 reads TGTGCCAGCTCACGGGGAGGGGACAGCGAGCAGTACTTC. It translates to CASSRGGDSEQYF.

The chain has TRBV19 and TRBJ1-2; D uncertain. Trimming removed 3 bases at V and 4 bases at J, with 6 bases between. Germline assignment: CDR1 LNHDA and CDR2 SQIVND (reference sequence). This CDR3 is built from 12 residues. The CDR3, as DNA: TGTGCCAGTAGTATCCGACCCTATGGCTACACCTTC. This translates into CASSIRPYGYTF.

The chain uses TRBV5-1 and TRBJ2-2, with TRBD1 matching 9 bases. V lost 1 base to trimming and J lost 6 bases; unmatched junction nucleotides: 7. The CDR3 contains 16 residues. CDR1 and CDR2 (germline): SGHRS, YFSETQ. This chain's CDR3 is CASSLRNRGRSGELFF. Written as DNA, the CDR3 is TGCGCCAGCAGCTTGAGGAACAGGGGGCGATCCGGGGAGCTGTTTTTT.

V is TRBV18 and J is TRBJ2-7, with 10 bases fitting TRBD1. CDR3 size: 15 residues. The germline V gene has CDR1 KGHSH and CDR2 LQKENI. The ends lost 5 bases at V and 6 bases at J; junction bases unmatched: 10. The CDR3 reads CASSEDRGFYGEQYF. CDR3 DNA sequence: TGTGCCAGCTCAGAGGACAGGGGGTTTTACGGCGAGCAGTACTTC.

As DNA, the CDR3 is TGTGCCAGCAGCCAAACCGGACCCTTCTACAATGAGCAGTTCTTC. As protein: CASSQTGPFYNEQFF. This chain uses TRBV11-2 with TRBJ2-1; D is undetermined. CDR1 and CDR2 (germline): SGHAT, FQNNGV. The CDR3 loop spans 15 amino acids. Trimming removed 5 bases at V and 3 bases at J, with 14 bases between.

In the case of this clone: One end of the junction is discordant with germline, which a read error may explain. The chain recombines TRBV10-3 with TRBJ2-1; 10 bases line up with TRBD2. The CDR3 is 18 amino acids. Germline V lookup: CDR1 ENHRY, CDR2 SYGVKD. The CDR3, as DNA: TGTGCCATCAGGGAGTTTGGTAGCGGGAGGTTTCTCTACAATGAGCAGTTCTTC. Residues: CAIREFGSGRFLYNEQFF.

This clone was detected only once. The rearrangement links TRBV5-4 to TRBJ2-3, with D perhaps TRBD2 (6 bases). The V and J ends lost 4 bases and 0 bases respectively, with 12 bases between them. Germline V gives CDR1 SGHNT, CDR2 YYREEE (reference sequence). CDR3 length equals 15 residues. The CDR3 loop reads CASSRDLMSTDTQYF. The CDR3, as DNA: TGTGCCAGCAGCCGGGACTTGATGAGCACAGATACGCAGTATTTT.